A selection of T cell receptor beta chains follows, all from one sample in a study of T cells in tuberculosis. This table comes from immunoSEQ multiplex PCR, and its TCRdb copy is limited to in-frame clones, with some not included. The sample records about 34,000 clones, about 91% being singletons. The sequencing used PBMCs, collected at tuberculosis diagnosis. The receptors stem from an adult with tuberculosis. Both conserved end residues are part of each CDR3. A D gene is named only where the DNA matches it firmly. A clone size is listed for some rows: how often the clone was seen (once, few, many), or a class if it is expanded.

size,V,D,J,DNA,CDR3
-,TRBV28,TRBD1,TRBJ1-3,TGTGCCAGCAGTCCAGGGGGCTCTGGAAACACCATATATTTT,CASSPGGSGNTIYF
-,TRBV11-1,-,TRBJ2-6,TGTGCCAGCAGCCCCCTAGGTAGGGGCTCTGGGGCCAACGTCCTGACTTTC,CASSPLGRGSGANVLTF
-,TRBV5-5,-,TRBJ1-6,TGTGCCAGCAGCTTGATGTCGCCGGGGAATTCACCCCTCCACTTT,CASSLMSPGNSPLHF
-,TRBV15,-,TRBJ1-1,TGTGCCACCAGCAGTCCTTCGTATCGGAGGAACACTGAAGCTTTCTTT,CATSSPSYRRNTEAFF
once,TRBV6-7,-,TRBJ1-5,TGTGCCCCCGGGTCAGATCAGCCCCAGCATTTT,CAPGSDQPQHF
-,TRBV27,-,TRBJ2-2,TGTGCCAGCAGTCCCTCACACCGACACCCTAACCCGACCAACACCGGGGAGCTGTTTTTT,CASSPSHRHPNPTNTGELFF
-,TRBV28,-,TRBJ1-4,TGTGCCAGCAGTTTGGGGGGGACTTTAGAAAAACTGTTTTTT,CASSLGGTLEKLFF
-,TRBV30,-,TRBJ2-6,TGTGCCTGGAGGAGTCCCCCTGACTCTGGGGCCAACGTCCTGACTTTC,CAWRSPPDSGANVLTF
once,TRBV25-1,TRBD1,TRBJ1-1,TGTGCCAGCAGTGATCAGACCAGGGGGCAGGCGAACACTGAAGCTTTCTTT,CASSDQTRGQANTEAFF
-,TRBV19,-,TRBJ1-5,TGTGCCAGTAGTATCCGTGGCTCAGGGGATCAGCCCCAGCATTTT,CASSIRGSGDQPQHF
-,TRBV6-5,TRBD1,TRBJ1-2,TGTGCCAGCAACGAATTCCGGGACAGGGTTCTGGGCTACACCTTC,CASNEFRDRVLGYTF
-,TRBV5-1,-,TRBJ2-7,TGCGCCAGCAGCGTGGGGGACAACTCCTACGAGCAGTACTTC,CASSVGDNSYEQYF
few,TRBV7-2,TRBD2,TRBJ2-3,TGTGCCAGCAGCTTTACTAGCGGGGGGGTCATAGATACGCAGTATTTT,CASSFTSGGVIDTQYF
-,TRBV4-1,TRBD2,TRBJ2-7,TGCGCCAGCAGCCAAGAAGGGAGGGGTCCTTACGAGCAGTACTTC,CASSQEGRGPYEQYF
-,TRBV11-3,TRBD2,TRBJ2-1,TGTGCCAGCAGCTTAGAGGCGGGGGGGGCTACCTACAATGAGCAGTTCTTC,CASSLEAGGATYNEQFF
-,TRBV14,TRBD1,TRBJ2-1,TGTGCCAGCAGCCAAGGACAGGGGTGGGGAATCTACAATGAGCAGTTCTTC,CASSQGQGWGIYNEQFF
-,TRBV19,-,TRBJ1-5,TGTGCCAGTTCTTATCAAGGACAGAATCAGCCCCAGCATTTT,CASSYQGQNQPQHF
-,TRBV7-7,TRBD1,TRBJ2-5,TGTGCCAGCAGCCCCGGGACAGCGCCCGAGACCCAGTACTTC,CASSPGTAPETQYF
-,TRBV7-6,-,TRBJ1-3,TGTGCCAGCAGCCGGGGAAGTGGTGAGGGTTCTGGAAACACCATATATTTT,CASSRGSGEGSGNTIYF
-,TRBV5-1,-,TRBJ1-3,TGCGCCAGCAGCTTGGGAGGTAGCTCTGGAAACACCATATATTTT,CASSLGGSSGNTIYF
-,TRBV16,-,TRBJ2-1,TGTGCCAGCAGCCGCCTAGACAGTAAGCGTAATGAGCAGTTCTTC,CASSRLDSKRNEQFF
-,TRBV6-6,TRBD1,TRBJ2-7,TGTGCCAGCAGGGGACAGGGTAACGAGCAGTACTTC,CASRGQGNEQYF
-,TRBV30,-,TRBJ1-1,TGTGCCTGGAGTCCCTCACCGGGCACTGAAGCTTTCTTT,CAWSPSPGTEAFF
-,TRBV7-2,TRBD1,TRBJ2-7,TGTGCCAGCAGCTCAACAACAGGGGGCGGCGTGGATTACTTC,CASSSTTGGGVDYF
-,TRBV29-1,-,TRBJ1-1,TGCAGCGTTGACAGGGTCAACAGAATGAACACTGAAGCTTTCTTT,CSVDRVNRMNTEAFF
-,TRBV28,-,TRBJ2-1,TGTGCCAGCAGTTTGGATATAACCGCAAGGGGCAACAATGAGCAGTTCTTC,CASSLDITARGNNEQFF
-,TRBV7-3,TRBD1,TRBJ2-1,TGTGCCAGCAGCTACGACAGGGGTGTCTACAATGAGCAGTTCTTC,CASSYDRGVYNEQFF
-,TRBV2,-,TRBJ1-5,TGTGCCAGCAGTGGCCAGGCCCTAAATCAGCCCCAGCATTTT,CASSGQALNQPQHF
-,TRBV6-1,-,TRBJ2-1,TGTGCCAGCAGTGAAGAACAGGGCGCCTACAATGAGCAGTTCTTC,CASSEEQGAYNEQFF
-,TRBV6-1,-,TRBJ1-1,TGTGCCAGCAGTGGCCGGGGGAACACTGAAGCTTTCTTT,CASSGRGNTEAFF
-,TRBV11-3,TRBD1,TRBJ1-2,TGTGCCAGCAGCGACGGACAGGGTATGGGCTACACCTTC,CASSDGQGMGYTF
-,TRBV2,-,TRBJ1-2,TGTGCCAGCAGTGAACGGCAGGTCTATGGCTACACCTTC,CASSERQVYGYTF
few,TRBV10-3,-,TRBJ1-2,TGTGCCATCAGTGAGTCCGGGGGGGAGGCTAACTATGGCTACACCTTC,CAISESGGEANYGYTF
once,TRBV9,-,TRBJ1-3,TGTGCCAGCAGCGTAGGGACAGTCTCTGGAAACACCATATATTTT,CASSVGTVSGNTIYF
-,TRBV15,-,TRBJ2-5,TGTGCCACCAGCAGAGAGGCCGTCCAAGAGACCCAGTACTTC,CATSREAVQETQYF
-,TRBV5-1,-,TRBJ2-7,TGCGCCAGCAGCCGGGGGAGGGAGCAGTACTTC,CASSRGREQYF
-,TRBV5-6,TRBD2,TRBJ2-3,TGTGCCAGCAGCCTTCCTGGACTAGCGGGTGGCCATACGCAGTATTTT,CASSLPGLAGGHTQYF
-,TRBV10-1,-,TRBJ2-7,TGCGCCAGTGGGACTGAGCGGGACGAGCAGTACTTC,CASGTERDEQYF
-,TRBV5-3,-,TRBJ1-1,TGTGCCAGAAGCCGTGAAGCTTTCTTT,CARSREAFF
-,TRBV19,TRBD1,TRBJ2-7,TGTGCCAGTAGTACCACGGGACAGGGCCCTGGGTACGAGCAGTACTTC,CASSTTGQGPGYEQYF
-,TRBV5-1,-,TRBJ1-5,TGCGCCAGCAGCTTGGAAGGGGGCAATCAGCCCCAGCATTTT,CASSLEGGNQPQHF
once,TRBV6-6,TRBD1,TRBJ1-5,TGTGCCAGCAGTCTTCAATATCAGGGGGGCAATCAGCCCCAGCATTTT,CASSLQYQGGNQPQHF
-,TRBV7-2,TRBD2,TRBJ2-4,TGTGCCAGCAGCTTAGCGGGTCTAGCGGGGGTTGCCAAAAACATTCAGTACTTC,CASSLAGLAGVAKNIQYF
few,TRBV4-2,-,TRBJ2-7,TGTGCCAGCAGCCACCCGAGTGCAGGAGAGCAGTACTTC,CASSHPSAGEQYF
-,TRBV7-2,-,TRBJ2-7,TGTGCCAGCATCCGCGGTATGAGACCGAAGACCTACGAGCAGTACTTC,CASIRGMRPKTYEQYF
-,TRBV4-2,-,TRBJ2-7,TGTGCCAGCAGCCATTGGGACTTCTCTTCCTCCGAGCAGTACTTC,CASSHWDFSSSEQYF
-,TRBV30,-,TRBJ1-1,TGTGCCTGGAGCGGGACACTGAACACTGAAGCTTTCTTT,CAWSGTLNTEAFF
once,TRBV18,-,TRBJ1-1,TGTGCCAGCTCACCACCCGGGTTTTACACTGAAGCTTTCTTT,CASSPPGFYTEAFF
-,TRBV5-6,-,TRBJ2-4,TGTGCCAGCAGCTTGGCCGGGGGGCCAATACTAGCCAAAAACATTCAGTACTTC,CASSLAGGPILAKNIQYF
-,TRBV5-1,TRBD1,TRBJ2-3,TGCGCCAGCAGCTCACAGGGGGGCACAGATACGCAGTATTTT,CASSSQGGTDTQYF
-,TRBV15,-,TRBJ1-2,TGTGCCACCAGCAGGGAGGACAGCCCTAACTATGGCTACACCTTC,CATSREDSPNYGYTF
-,TRBV9,-,TRBJ2-4,TGTGCCAGCAGCCGTGCGGGGGCGATGGGCAAAAACATTCAGTACTTC,CASSRAGAMGKNIQYF
once,TRBV5-6,-,TRBJ1-1,TGTGCCAGCAGCTCGACAGATGTTGAAGCTTTCTTT,CASSSTDVEAFF
-,TRBV6-5,-,TRBJ2-7,TGTGCCAGCAGTTCCGGGACTCTCTCGTACTTC,CASSSGTLSYF
-,TRBV2,-,TRBJ1-5,TGTGCCAGCAGTGAAGGACAGGTGGATCAGCCCCAGCATTTT,CASSEGQVDQPQHF
-,TRBV27,-,TRBJ2-1,TGTGCCAGCAGTTTTAAAGGACTCTCCTACAATGAGCAGTTCTTC,CASSFKGLSYNEQFF
-,TRBV4-2,TRBD1,TRBJ1-3,TGTGCCAGCAGCCAGGGAGACAGGGGTGGAAACACCATATATTTT,CASSQGDRGGNTIYF
once,TRBV25-1,TRBD1,TRBJ1-4,TGTGCCAGCAGTGGGTTAACGGACAGGACTAATGAAAAACTGTTTTTT,CASSGLTDRTNEKLFF